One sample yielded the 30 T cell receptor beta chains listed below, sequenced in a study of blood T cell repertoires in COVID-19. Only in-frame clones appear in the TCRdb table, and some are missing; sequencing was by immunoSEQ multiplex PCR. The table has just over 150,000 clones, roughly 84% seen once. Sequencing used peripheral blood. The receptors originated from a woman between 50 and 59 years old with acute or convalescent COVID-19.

CDR3 protein: CASSQDLGTGSLMNTEAFF. The CDR3 region has the DNA TGCGCCAGCAGCCAAGATTTAGGGACAGGGTCTCTAATGAACACTGAAGCTTTCTTT. This chain connects TRBV4-3 to TRBJ1-1; 9 positions match TRBD1. Trimming took 0 bases from V and 0 from J; bases not matched to a gene: 11. The CDR3 runs to 19 residues. Germline-derived CDR1 and CDR2 are LGHNA and YSLEER.

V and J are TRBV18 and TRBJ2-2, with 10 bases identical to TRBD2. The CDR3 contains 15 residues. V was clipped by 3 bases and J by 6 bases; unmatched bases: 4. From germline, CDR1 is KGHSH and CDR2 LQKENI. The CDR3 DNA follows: TGTGCCAGCTCACCCAGCGGGGGGGCTGCCGGGGAGCTGTTTTTT. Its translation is CASSPSGGAAGELFF. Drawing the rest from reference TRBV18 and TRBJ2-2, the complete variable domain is NAGVMQNPRHLVRRRGQEARLRCSPMKGHSHVYWYRQLPEEGLKFMVYLQKENIIDESGMPKERFSAEFPKEGPSILRIQQVVRGDSAAYFCASSPSGGAAGELFFGEGSRLTVL.

This CDR3 reads CASSPREGGYEQYF. CDR3 DNA: TGTGCCAGTTCCCCCCGGGAAGGTGGGTACGAGCAGTACTTC. V gene TRBV19 combines with J gene TRBJ2-7; tentatively, D is TRBD2 (5 bases). Trimming shortened V by 8 bases and J by 4 bases, and 18 bases separated the two germline ends. In germline, CDR1 is LNHDA, CDR2 SQIVND (reference sequence). The CDR3 consists of 14 residues.

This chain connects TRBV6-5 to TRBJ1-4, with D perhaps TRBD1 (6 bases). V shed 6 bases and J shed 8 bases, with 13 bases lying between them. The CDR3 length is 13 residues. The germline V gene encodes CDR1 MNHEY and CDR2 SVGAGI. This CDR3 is CASRGTLLEKLFF. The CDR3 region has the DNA TGTGCCAGCAGGGGGACATTGCTGGAAAAACTGTTTTTT.

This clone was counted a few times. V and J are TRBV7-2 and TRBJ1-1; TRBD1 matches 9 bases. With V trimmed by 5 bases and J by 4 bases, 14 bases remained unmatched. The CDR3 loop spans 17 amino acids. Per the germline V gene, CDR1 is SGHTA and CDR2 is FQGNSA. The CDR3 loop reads CASSPRPPGQGLTEAFF. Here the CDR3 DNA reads TGTGCCAGCAGCCCACGTCCCCCGGGACAGGGACTCACTGAAGCTTTCTTT.

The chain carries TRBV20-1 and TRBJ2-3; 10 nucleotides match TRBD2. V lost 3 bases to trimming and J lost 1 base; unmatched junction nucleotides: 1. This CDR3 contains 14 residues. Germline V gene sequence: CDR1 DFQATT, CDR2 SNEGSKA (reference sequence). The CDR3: CSASTSGGTDTQYF. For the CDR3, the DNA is TGCAGTGCTAGTACTAGCGGGGGCACAGATACGCAGTATTTT.

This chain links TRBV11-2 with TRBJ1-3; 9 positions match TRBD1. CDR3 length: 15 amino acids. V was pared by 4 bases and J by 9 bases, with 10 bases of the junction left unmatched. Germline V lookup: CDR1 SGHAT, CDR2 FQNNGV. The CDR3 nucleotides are TGTGCCAGCAGCTCCAGGACAGGGGTTTTCGGCACCATATATTTT. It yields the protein CASSSRTGVFGTIYF.

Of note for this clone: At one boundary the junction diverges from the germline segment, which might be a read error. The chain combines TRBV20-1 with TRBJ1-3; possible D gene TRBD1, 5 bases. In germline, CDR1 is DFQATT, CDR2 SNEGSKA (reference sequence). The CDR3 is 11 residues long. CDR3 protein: CSARYRLDRDF. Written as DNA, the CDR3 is TGCAGTGCTAGATACAGGCTGGATCGGGATTTT.

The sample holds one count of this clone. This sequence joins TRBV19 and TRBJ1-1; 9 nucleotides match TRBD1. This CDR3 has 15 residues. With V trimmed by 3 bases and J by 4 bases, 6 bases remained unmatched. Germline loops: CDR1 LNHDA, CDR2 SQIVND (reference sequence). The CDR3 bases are TGTGCCAGTAGTATCAAGGACAGGGGTCCCACTGAAGCTTTCTTT. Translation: CASSIKDRGPTEAFF.

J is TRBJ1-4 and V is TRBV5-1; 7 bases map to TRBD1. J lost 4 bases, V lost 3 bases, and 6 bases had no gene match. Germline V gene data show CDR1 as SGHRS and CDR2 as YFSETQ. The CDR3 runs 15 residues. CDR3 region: CASSSSGTVNEKLFF. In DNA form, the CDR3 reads TGCGCCAGCAGCTCCTCCGGGACAGTTAATGAAAAACTGTTTTTT.

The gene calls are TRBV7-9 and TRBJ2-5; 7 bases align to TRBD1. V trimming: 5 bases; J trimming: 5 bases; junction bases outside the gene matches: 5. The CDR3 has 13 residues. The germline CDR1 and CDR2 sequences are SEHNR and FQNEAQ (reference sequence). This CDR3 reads CASSPGGRETQYF. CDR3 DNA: TGTGCCAGCAGCCCAGGGGGTAGGGAGACCCAGTACTTC.

CDR3 DNA: TGCGCCAGCAGCTTGGAAGGGGGCGGAGAGAGATACACCTTC. Protein product: CASSLEGGGERYTF. The V call is TRBV5-1, the J call TRBJ1-2; 7 bases agree with TRBD1. V was clipped by 0 bases and J by 11 bases; unmatched bases: 10. Per the germline V gene, CDR1 is SGHRS and CDR2 is YFSETQ. The CDR3 covers 14 residues.

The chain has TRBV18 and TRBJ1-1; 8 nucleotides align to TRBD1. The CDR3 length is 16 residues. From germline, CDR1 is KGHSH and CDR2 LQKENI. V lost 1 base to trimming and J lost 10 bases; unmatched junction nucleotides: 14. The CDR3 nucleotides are TGTGCCAGCTCACCACTTAAACCGACAGGGGAAGTGGGAGCTTTCTTT. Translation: CASSPLKPTGEVGAFF. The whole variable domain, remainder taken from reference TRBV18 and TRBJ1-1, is NAGVMQNPRHLVRRRGQEARLRCSPMKGHSHVYWYRQLPEEGLKFMVYLQKENIIDESGMPKERFSAEFPKEGPSILRIQQVVRGDSAAYFCASSPLKPTGEVGAFFGQGTRLTVV.

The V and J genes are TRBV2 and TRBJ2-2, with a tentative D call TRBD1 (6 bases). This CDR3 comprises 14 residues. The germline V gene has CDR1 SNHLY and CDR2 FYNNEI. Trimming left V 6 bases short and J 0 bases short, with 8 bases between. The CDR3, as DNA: TGTGCCAGCAGCGACAGGACGAACACCGGGGAGCTGTTTTTT. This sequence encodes CASSDRTNTGELFF.

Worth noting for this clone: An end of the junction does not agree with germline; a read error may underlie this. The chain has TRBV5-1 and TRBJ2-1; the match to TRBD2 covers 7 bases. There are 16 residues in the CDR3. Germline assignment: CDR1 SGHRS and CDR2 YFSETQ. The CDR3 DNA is TGCGCCAGCAGTTTGGGGGGGACTGCTTCTTACAATGAGCAGTTCTTC. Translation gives CASSLGGTASYNEQFF.

CDR3 sequence reads: CASSQGRNGGGSNTQYF. The CDR3 DNA follows: TGTGCCAGCAGCCAAGGCCGTAATGGCGGGGGGTCCAATACGCAGTATTTT. The chain links TRBV4-2 to TRBJ2-3, with TRBD2 matching 8 bases. The CDR3 runs to 17 residues. Germline V gene sequence: CDR1 LGHNA, CDR2 YNFKEQ. Trimming removed 1 base from V and 7 bases from J; junction bases left unmatched: 13.

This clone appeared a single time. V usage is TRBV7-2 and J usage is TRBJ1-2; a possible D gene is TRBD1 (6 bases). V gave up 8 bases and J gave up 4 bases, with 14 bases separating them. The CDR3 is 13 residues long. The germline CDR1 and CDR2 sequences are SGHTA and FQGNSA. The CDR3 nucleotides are TGTGCCAGCCCCCACGGGGACACCTATGGCTACACCTTC. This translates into CASPHGDTYGYTF.

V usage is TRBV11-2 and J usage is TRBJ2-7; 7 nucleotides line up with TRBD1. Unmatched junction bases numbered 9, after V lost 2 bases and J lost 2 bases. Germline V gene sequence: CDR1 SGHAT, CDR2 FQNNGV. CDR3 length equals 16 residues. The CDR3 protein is CASSLRGGYVTYEQYF. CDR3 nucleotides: TGTGCCAGCAGCTTAAGAGGGGGCTACGTTACCTACGAGCAGTACTTC.

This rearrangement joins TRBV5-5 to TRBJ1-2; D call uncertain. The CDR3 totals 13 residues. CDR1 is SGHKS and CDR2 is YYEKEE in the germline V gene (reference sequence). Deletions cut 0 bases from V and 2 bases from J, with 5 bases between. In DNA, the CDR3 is TGTGCCAGCAGCTTGGGTTCGAACTATGGCTACACCTTC. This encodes CASSLGSNYGYTF.

CDR3 DNA: TGTGCCAGCAGATCGACACCTTCGAACACTGAAGCTTTCTTT. Amino acid sequence: CASRSTPSNTEAFF. The chain links TRBV6-4 to TRBJ1-1; D call uncertain. The CDR3 sequence is 14 residues long. Trimming shortened V by 6 bases and J by 1 base, and 12 bases separated the two germline ends. Per the germline V gene, CDR1 is MRHNA and CDR2 is SNTAGT.

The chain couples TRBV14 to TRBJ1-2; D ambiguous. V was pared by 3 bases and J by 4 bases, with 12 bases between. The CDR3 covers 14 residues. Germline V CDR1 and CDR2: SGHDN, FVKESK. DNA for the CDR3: TGTGCCAGCAGCCACAGTGAGTGGGCCTATGGCTACACCTTC. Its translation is CASSHSEWAYGYTF.

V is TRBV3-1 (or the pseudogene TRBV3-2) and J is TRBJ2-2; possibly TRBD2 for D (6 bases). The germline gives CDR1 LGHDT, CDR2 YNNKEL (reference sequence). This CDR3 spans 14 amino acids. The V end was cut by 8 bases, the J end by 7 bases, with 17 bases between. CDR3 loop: CASSHRRGGGELFF. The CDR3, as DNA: TGTGCCAGCTCGCACAGGAGGGGTGGCGGGGAGCTGTTTTTT.

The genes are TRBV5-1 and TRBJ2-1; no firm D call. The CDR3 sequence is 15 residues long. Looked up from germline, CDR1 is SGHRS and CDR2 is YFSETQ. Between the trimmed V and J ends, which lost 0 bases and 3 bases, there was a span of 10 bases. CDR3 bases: TGCGCCAGCAGCTTGGAAACTTCAATCTACAATGAGCAGTTCTTC. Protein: CASSLETSIYNEQFF.

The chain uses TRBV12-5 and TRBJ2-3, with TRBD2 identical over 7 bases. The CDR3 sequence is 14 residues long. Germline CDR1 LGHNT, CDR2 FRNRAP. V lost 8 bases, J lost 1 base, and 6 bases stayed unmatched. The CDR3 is CASLSSGGTDTQYF. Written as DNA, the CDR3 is TGTGCTAGTCTATCCAGCGGGGGCACAGATACGCAGTATTTT.

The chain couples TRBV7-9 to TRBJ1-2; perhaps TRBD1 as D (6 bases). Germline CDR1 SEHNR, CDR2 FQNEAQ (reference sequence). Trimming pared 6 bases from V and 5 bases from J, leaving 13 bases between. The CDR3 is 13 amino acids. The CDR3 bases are TGTGCCAGCAGACAAGGACAGACTTATGGCTACACCTTC. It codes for CASRQGQTYGYTF.

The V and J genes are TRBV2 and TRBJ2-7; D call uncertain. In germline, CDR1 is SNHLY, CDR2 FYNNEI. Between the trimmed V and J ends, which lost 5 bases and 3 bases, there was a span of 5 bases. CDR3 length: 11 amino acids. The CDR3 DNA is TGTGCCAGCAGTTTCAGCTACGAGCAGTACTTC. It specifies CASSFSYEQYF.

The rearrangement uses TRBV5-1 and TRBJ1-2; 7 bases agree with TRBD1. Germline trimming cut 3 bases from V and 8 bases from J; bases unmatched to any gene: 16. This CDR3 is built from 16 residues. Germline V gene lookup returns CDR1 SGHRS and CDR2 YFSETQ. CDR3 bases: TGCGCCAGCAGCTCCGGTGGGACAGTCAGGCTGGAGGGCTACACCTTC. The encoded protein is CASSSGGTVRLEGYTF.

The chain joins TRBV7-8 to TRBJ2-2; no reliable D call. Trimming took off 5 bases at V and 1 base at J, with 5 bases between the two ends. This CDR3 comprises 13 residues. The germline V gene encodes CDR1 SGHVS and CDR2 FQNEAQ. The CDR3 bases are TGTGCCAGCAGCGAGATGAACACCGGGGAGCTGTTTTTT. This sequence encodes CASSEMNTGELFF.

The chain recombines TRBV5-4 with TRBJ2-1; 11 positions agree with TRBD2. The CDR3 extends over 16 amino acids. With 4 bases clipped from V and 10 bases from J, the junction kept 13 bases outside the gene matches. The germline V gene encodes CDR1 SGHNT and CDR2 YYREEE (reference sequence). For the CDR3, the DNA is TGTGCCAGCAGCGGGGGGACTAGCGGATATAAAAAGGAGCAGTTCTTC. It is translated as CASSGGTSGYKKEQFF.

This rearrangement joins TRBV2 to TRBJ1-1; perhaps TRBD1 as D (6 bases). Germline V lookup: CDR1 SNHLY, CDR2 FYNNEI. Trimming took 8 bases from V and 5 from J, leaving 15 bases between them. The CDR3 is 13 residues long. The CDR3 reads CASHLGGRTEAFF. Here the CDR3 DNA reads TGTGCCAGCCATCTGGGGGGGCGGACTGAAGCTTTCTTT.